Sequencing of this T cell receptor (beta chain) was carried out in a study of cytomegalovirus exposure and HLA in healthy donors. Study-wide points: Indistinguishable V segments such as TRBV6-2 and TRBV6-3 were excluded. In a later analysis, most CMV-associated TCR beta chains appeared HLA-restricted.

This clone was detected only once. What it binds is not known. The PCR made use of 60 Vbeta and 13 Jbeta primers. The method was immunoSEQ multiplex PCR; TCRdb's version includes in-frame clones alone and lacks a portion of them. The sample has approximately 130,000 clones; 65% to 90% are singletons. The germline gives CDR1 MNHEY, CDR2 SMNVEV (reference sequence). The V gene end was trimmed by 1 base and the J gene end by 7 bases; junction bases not matched to a gene: 9. The CDR3 loop spans 16 amino acids. Donors showed nominal health when sampled, although they likely had unrecorded immune exposures. The receptor was derived from a girl aged 2 to 9 in good health and CMV-seronegative. The sequencing input was PBMCs. This chain uses TRBV27 with TRBJ2-4, with 8 bases aligning to TRBD2. The CDR3 loop reads CASSLLAGGPINIQYF. CDR3 coding DNA: TGTGCCAGCAGTTTATTGGCGGGAGGTCCTATTAACATTCAGTACTTC.